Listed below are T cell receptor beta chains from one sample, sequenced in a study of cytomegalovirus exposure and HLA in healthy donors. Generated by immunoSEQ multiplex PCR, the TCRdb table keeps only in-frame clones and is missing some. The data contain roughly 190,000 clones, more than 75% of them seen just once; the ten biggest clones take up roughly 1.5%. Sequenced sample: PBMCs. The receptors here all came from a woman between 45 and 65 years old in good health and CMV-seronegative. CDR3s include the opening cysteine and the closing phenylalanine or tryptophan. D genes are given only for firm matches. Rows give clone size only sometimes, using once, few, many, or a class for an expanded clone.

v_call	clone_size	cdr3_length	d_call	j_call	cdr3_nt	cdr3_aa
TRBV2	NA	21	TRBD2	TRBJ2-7	TGTGCCAGCAGTAGGACTAGCGGGAGTAACAATAGGGTTTCCCCCACCTACGAGCAGTACTTC	CASSRTSGSNNRVSPTYEQYF
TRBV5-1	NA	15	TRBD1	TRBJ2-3	TGCGCCAGCAGCTTGTCCGACAGGGACACAGATACGCAGTATTTT	CASSLSDRDTDTQYF
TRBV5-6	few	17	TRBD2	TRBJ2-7	TGTGCCAGCAGCTTGGCGGGGGGACTAGCGGGAATGTACGAGCAGTACTTC	CASSLAGGLAGMYEQYF
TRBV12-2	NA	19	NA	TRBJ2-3	TGTGCAAGTCGCTTAGCGCGCCCCGAGGGTTTGCGGGAGCCTGATACGCAGTATTTT	CASRLARPEGLREPDTQYF
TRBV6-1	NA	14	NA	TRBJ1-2	TGTGCCAGCAGTGCCCGGACAGCGACCCATGGCTACACCTTC	CASSARTATHGYTF
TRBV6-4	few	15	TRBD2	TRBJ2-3	TGTGCCAGCAGTGACAGCGGGGGGGCCTCAGATACGCAGTATTTT	CASSDSGGASDTQYF
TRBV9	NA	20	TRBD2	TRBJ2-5	TGTGCCAGCAGCTCCACCTCCGGACTAGCGGGGGCCAGATATCAAGAGACCCAGTACTTC	CASSSTSGLAGARYQETQYF
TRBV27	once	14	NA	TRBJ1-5	TGTGCCAGCAGTACCTCAGGGGGCAATCAGCCCCAGCATTTT	CASSTSGGNQPQHF
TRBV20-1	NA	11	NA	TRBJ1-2	TGCAGTGCCCCGTGGAGGTACGGCTACACCTTC	CSAPWRYGYTF
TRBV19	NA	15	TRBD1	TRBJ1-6	TGTGCCAGTACCCGGAACCGGGACAGTAATTCACCCCTCCACTTT	CASTRNRDSNSPLHF
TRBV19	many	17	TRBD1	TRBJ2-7	TGTGCCAGTAGTTCTTCCGGGACAGGCGTCTTTGACTACGAGCAGTACTTC	CASSSSGTGVFDYEQYF
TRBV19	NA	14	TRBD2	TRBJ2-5	TGTGCCAGTAGTACTGGGACTACCTCGGAGACCCAGTACTTC	CASSTGTTSETQYF
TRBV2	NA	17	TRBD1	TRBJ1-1	TGTGCCAGCAGTGAGCCGCAGGGGGCGAGGTCGGACACTGAAGCTTTCTTT	CASSEPQGARSDTEAFF
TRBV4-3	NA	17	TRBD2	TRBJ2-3	TGCGCCAGCAGCCAAGATTACGCGGGAGGGCCATCAGATACGCAGTATTTT	CASSQDYAGGPSDTQYF
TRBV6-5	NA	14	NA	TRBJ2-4	TGTGCCAGCAGCTTTCTACAGGGCCAAAATATTCAGTACTTC	CASSFLQGQNIQYF
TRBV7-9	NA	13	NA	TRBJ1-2	TGTTCCAGCAGCTTATCCGGAGGAGATGGCTACACCTTC	CSSSLSGGDGYTF
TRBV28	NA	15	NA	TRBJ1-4	TGTGCCAGCAGTCGCCAGGGTGTGGGGAATGAAAAACTGTTTTTT	CASSRQGVGNEKLFF
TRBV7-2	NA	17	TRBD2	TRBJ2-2	TGTGCCAGCAGCTTAGCGGCGCGGGGGGCGAACACCGGGGAGCTGTTTTTT	CASSLAARGANTGELFF
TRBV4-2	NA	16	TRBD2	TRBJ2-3	TGTGCCAGCAGCCAATCCGGGACTAGCGGCACAGATACGCAGTATTTT	CASSQSGTSGTDTQYF
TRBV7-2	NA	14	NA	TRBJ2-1	TGTGCCAGCAGCTTAGCGGGGGCCGCCAATGAGCAGTTCTTC	CASSLAGAANEQFF
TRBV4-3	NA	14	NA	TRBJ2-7	TGCGCCAGCAGCCCAGAAGGAGGCTCCTACGAGCAGTACTTC	CASSPEGGSYEQYF
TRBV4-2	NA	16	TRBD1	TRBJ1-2	TGTGCCAGCAGCCAAGCCGGGACAGGGGACAACTATGGCTACACCTTC	CASSQAGTGDNYGYTF